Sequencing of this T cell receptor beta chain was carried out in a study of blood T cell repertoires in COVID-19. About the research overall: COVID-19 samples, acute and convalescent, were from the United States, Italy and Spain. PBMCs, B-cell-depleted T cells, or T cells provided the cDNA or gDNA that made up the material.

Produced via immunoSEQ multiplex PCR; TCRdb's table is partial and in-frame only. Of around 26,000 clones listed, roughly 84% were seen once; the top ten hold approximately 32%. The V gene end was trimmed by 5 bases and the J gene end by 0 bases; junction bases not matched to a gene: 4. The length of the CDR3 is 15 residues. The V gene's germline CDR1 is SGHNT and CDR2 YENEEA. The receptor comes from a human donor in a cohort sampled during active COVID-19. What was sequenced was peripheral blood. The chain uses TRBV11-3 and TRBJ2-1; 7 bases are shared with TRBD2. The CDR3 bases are TGTGCCAGCAGCCTGTCTAGCGGCTCCTACAATGAGCAGTTCTTC. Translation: CASSLSSGSYNEQFF. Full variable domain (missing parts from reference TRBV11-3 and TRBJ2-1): EAGVVQSPRYKIIEKKQPVAFWCNPISGHNTLYWYLQNLGQGPELLIRYENEEAVDDSQLPKDRFSAERLKGVDSTLKIQPAELGDSAVYLCASSLSSGSYNEQFFGPGTRLTVL.